These 2 T cell receptor beta chains were all obtained from the same sample, sequenced in a study of shared clonotypes between healthy human individuals. Clones were read by immunoSEQ multiplex PCR, and TCRdb kept only the in-frame ones, dropping some. The sample gives 2 million to 2.5 million clones, roughly 93% of which show up once; roughly 0.39% is in the top ten. The sample consisted of naive CD4+ T cells from PBMCs. Subset: CD45RA+ positively selected. Source of these receptors: a man between 18 and 35 years old in good health. Some clones in this sample may be carry-over from other donors' samples.

V gene TRBV16 combines with J gene TRBJ2-7; TRBD1 matches 11 bases. After removal of 4 bases from V and 4 bases from J, the junction contained 6 bases not matched to a gene. The CDR3 has 15 residues. The germline CDR1 and CDR2 sequences are KGHSY and FQNENV. In DNA form, the CDR3 reads TGTGCCAGCAGCCGCCGGACAGGGGGCGCGTACGAGCAGTACTTC. It is translated as CASSRRTGGAYEQYF.

V usage is TRBV6-1 and J usage is TRBJ1-2; 7 nucleotides align to TRBD1. The germline V gene has CDR1 MNHNS and CDR2 SASEGT. This CDR3 contains 13 residues. Losses at the gene ends were 5 bases for V and 2 bases for J; bases not matched to a gene: 2. The CDR3 protein is CASSLQGNYGYTF. CDR3 DNA: TGTGCCAGCAGTTTACAGGGGAACTATGGCTACACCTTC.